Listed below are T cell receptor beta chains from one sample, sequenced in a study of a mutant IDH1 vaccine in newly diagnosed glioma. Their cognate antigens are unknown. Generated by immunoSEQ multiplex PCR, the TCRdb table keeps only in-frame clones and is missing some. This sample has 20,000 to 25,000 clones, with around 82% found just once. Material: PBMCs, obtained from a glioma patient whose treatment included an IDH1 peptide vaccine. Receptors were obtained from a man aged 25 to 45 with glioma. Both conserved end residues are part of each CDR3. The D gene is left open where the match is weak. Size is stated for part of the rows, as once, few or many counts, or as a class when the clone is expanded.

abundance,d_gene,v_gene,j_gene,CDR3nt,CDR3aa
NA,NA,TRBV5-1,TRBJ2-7,TGCGCCAGCAGCCCTAACGGTGGTTTTTACGAGTGGCAGTACTTC,CASSPNGGFYEWQYF
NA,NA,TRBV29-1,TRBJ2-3,TGCAGCACCTCTCCCCGTCTCACAGATACGCAGTATTTT,CSTSPRLTDTQYF
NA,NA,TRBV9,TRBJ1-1,TGTGCCAGCAGCGTCTGGCCGAACACTGAAGCTTTCTTT,CASSVWPNTEAFF
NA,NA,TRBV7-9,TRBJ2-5,TGTGCCAGCAGCTTAGTGTATACCAGACAGCCGCAAGAGACCCAGTACTTC,CASSLVYTRQPQETQYF
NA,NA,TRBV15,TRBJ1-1,TGTGCCACCAGCAGAGATGTTAAGATTTCCATGGGAGCTTTCTTT,CATSRDVKISMGAFF
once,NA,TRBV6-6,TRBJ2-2,TGTGCCAGCAGTTACTCGAGGACAGTCACCGGGGAGCTGTTTTTT,CASSYSRTVTGELFF
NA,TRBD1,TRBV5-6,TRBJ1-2,TGTGCCAGCAGCTTGGGGCCGGGACAGAGCTATGGCTACACCTTC,CASSLGPGQSYGYTF
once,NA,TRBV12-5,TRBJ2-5,TGTGCTAGTGGTTTGGTTGCTCGGGGAGAGACCCAGTACTTC,CASGLVARGETQYF
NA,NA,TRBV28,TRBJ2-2,TGTGCCAGCAGTTTGATTTCCGGGGAGCTGTTTTTT,CASSLISGELFF
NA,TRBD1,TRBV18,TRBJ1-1,TGTGCCAGCTCGCCTCAGGGGGACACTGAAGCTTTCTTT,CASSPQGDTEAFF
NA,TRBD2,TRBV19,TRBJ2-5,TGTGCCAGTAGTATAGTTATCGTCGGGCTAGCGGGAGAGACCCAGTACTTC,CASSIVIVGLAGETQYF
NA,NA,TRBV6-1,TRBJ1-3,TGTGCCAGCTCGGAGTCCTCTCTGAGGGGAAACACCATATATTTT,CASSESSLRGNTIYF
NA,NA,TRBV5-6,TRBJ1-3,TGTGCCAGCAGCTACGGACCCAACTCTGGAAACACCATATATTTT,CASSYGPNSGNTIYF
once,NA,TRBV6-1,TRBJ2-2,TGTGCCAGCAGTGGACCGTCGGGGTTGGCCGGGGAGCTGTTTTTT,CASSGPSGLAGELFF
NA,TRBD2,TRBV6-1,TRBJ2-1,TGTGCCAGCAGTCTAATAGCGGGAGGGAGCGGTGAGCAGTTCTTC,CASSLIAGGSGEQFF
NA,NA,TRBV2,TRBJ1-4,TGTGCCAGCAGTCAAGGACAGACTCTTTATGAAAAACTGTTTTTT,CASSQGQTLYEKLFF
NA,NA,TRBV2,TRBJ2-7,TGTGCCAGCAGGGGGGGCGGTCGATACGAGCAGTACTTC,CASRGGGRYEQYF
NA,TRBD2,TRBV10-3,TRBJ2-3,TGTGCCATCGCCCCTCGGGGGGGCACAGATACGCAGTATTTT,CAIAPRGGTDTQYF
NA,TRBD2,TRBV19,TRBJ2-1,TGTGCCAGTAGTATCCCCGCGACTAGCGGGAGATCTGAGCAGTTCTTC,CASSIPATSGRSEQFF
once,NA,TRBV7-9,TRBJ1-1,TGTGCCAGCAGCTTAGCTGGAGGGGGGAACACTGAAGCTTTCTTT,CASSLAGGGNTEAFF
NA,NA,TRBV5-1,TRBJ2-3,TGCGCCAGCAGCTTGGGAACATGGGGCTTTGGGGATACGCAGTATTTT,CASSLGTWGFGDTQYF
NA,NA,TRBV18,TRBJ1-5,TGTGCCAGCTCGGGGGGGGTAGGCAATCAGCCCCAGCATTTT,CASSGGVGNQPQHF
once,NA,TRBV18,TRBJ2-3,TGTGCCAGCTCACCAGGACGGGAGGATACGCAGTATTTT,CASSPGREDTQYF
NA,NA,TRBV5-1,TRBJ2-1,TGCGCCAGCAGCTTGGTTGGCAGGGGGGAGAATGAGCAGTTCTTC,CASSLVGRGENEQFF
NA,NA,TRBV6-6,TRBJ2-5,TGTGCCAGCAGTTCCCAAAGCGGGTTCTGGATGGAGACCCAGTACTTC,CASSSQSGFWMETQYF
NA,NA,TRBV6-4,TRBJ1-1,TGTGCCAGCAGTGACGGCTACACTGAAGCTTTCTTT,CASSDGYTEAFF
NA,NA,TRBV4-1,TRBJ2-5,TGCGCCAGCAGCCAAGCCGGTGGGACCCAGTACTTC,CASSQAGGTQYF
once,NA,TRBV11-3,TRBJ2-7,TGTGCCAGCAGCTTAGTAGCTTTCCACGAGCAGTACTTC,CASSLVAFHEQYF
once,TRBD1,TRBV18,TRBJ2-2,TGTGCCAGCTCACCGCTCAGTTCAGGGGGCAGGTACGAGAACACCGGGGAGCTGTTTTTT,CASSPLSSGGRYENTGELFF
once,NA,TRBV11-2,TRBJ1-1,TGTGCCAGCAGCTTAGAAGGCAGTAGAACGGGCACTGAAGCTTTCTTT,CASSLEGSRTGTEAFF
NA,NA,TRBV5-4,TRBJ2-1,TGTGCCAGCAGCTTGTACGGGAGAGAGGAGCAGTTCTTC,CASSLYGREEQFF
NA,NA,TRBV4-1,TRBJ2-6,TGCGCCAGCAGCCAAGATCAGAGGCGGGCCTCTGGGGCCAACGTCCTGACTTTC,CASSQDQRRASGANVLTF
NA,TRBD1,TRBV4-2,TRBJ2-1,TGTGCCAGCAGCCAAGGTTTCGGGACAGCCTACAATGAGCAGTTCTTC,CASSQGFGTAYNEQFF
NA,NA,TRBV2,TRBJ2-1,TGTGCCAGCAGTGCTAGGGACTTATCCTACAATGAGCAGTTCTTC,CASSARDLSYNEQFF
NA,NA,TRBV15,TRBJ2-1,TGTGCCACCAGCAGAGTTAGGGCTATGCAGTTCTTC,CATSRVRAMQFF
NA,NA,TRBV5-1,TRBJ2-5,TGCGCCAGCAGCTCCCAAGAGACCCAGTACTTC,CASSSQETQYF
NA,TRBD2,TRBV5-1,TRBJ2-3,TGCGCCAGCAGCTTGAATGGGGCGGGGGTCACAGATACGCAGTATTTT,CASSLNGAGVTDTQYF
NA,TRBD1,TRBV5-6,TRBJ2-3,TGTGCCAGCAGCTGGGACAGGGTTATGGGGGCGCAGTATTTT,CASSWDRVMGAQYF
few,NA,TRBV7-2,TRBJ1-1,TGTGCCAGCAATCCTCAGGGTGTCACTGAAGCTTTCTTT,CASNPQGVTEAFF
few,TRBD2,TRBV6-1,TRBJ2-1,TGTGCCAGCAGTAGAAGCGGGAGTAGGGATGAGCAGTTCTTC,CASSRSGSRDEQFF
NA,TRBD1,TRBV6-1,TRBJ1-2,TGTGCCAGCAGTGAGTGGGACAGGGGAGACTATGGCTACACCTTC,CASSEWDRGDYGYTF
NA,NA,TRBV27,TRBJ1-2,TGTGCCAGCAGTTTCACAGGGAATAACTATGGCTACACCTTC,CASSFTGNNYGYTF
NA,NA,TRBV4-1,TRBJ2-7,TGCGCCAGCAGCCAAGGTAGGACCTACGAGCAGTACTTC,CASSQGRTYEQYF
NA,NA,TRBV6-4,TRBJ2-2,TGTGCCAGCCGAAAAGTGGTGGGAGGGGGTGGAACCGGGGAGCTGTTTTTT,CASRKVVGGGGTGELFF
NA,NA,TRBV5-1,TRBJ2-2,TGCGCCAGCAGCTTGGGTTTAGGACTACACACCGGGGAGCTGTTTTTT,CASSLGLGLHTGELFF
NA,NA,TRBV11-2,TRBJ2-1,TGTGCCAGCAGCTTAGGAGGACACTACAATGAGCAGTTCTTC,CASSLGGHYNEQFF
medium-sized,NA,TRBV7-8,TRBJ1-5,TGTGCCAGCAGCTTAAGCGGTAATCAGCCCCAGCATTTT,CASSLSGNQPQHF
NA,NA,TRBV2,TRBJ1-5,TGTGCCAGCAGCAACGAGGGGCACCAGCCCCAGCATTTT,CASSNEGHQPQHF
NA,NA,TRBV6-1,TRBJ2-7,TGTGCCAGCAGTGAAGGGGTTTTATTCCCCTACGAGCAGTACTTC,CASSEGVLFPYEQYF
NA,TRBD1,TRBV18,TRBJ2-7,TGTGCCAGCTCACCATTGGGACAGGGGGTCTCCTACGAGCAGTACTTC,CASSPLGQGVSYEQYF
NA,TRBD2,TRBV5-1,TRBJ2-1,TGCGCCAGCAGCTGGGGACTAGCGGGAGGGCTGGATGAGCAGTTCTTC,CASSWGLAGGLDEQFF
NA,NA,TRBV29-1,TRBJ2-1,TGCAGCGTTGCTTCCTACCGCGGGGAGCAGTTCTTC,CSVASYRGEQFF
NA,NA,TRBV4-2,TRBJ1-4,TGTGCCAGCAGCCAAGATCGGGCCGATAATGAAAAACTGTTTTTT,CASSQDRADNEKLFF
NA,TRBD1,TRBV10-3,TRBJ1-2,TGTGCCATCAGTGAGGGGGACAGCTATGGCTACACCTTC,CAISEGDSYGYTF